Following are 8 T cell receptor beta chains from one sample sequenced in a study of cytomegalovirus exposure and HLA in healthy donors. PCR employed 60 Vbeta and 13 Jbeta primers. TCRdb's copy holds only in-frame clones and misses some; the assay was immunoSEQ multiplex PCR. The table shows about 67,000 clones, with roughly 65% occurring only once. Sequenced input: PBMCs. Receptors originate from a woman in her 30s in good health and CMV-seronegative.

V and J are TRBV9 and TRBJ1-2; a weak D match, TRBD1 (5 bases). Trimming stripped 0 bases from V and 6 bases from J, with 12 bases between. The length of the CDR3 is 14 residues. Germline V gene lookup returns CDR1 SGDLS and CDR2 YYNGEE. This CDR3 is CASSVDGTGDGYTF. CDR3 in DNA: TGTGCCAGCAGCGTAGATGGGACGGGGGATGGCTACACCTTC.

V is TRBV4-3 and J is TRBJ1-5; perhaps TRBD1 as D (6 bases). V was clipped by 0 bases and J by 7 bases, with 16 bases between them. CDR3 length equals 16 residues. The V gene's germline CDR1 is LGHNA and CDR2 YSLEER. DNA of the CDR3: TGCGCCAGCAGCCAAGATCACAGGGAAGTTGCCCAGCCCCAGCATTTT. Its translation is CASSQDHREVAQPQHF.

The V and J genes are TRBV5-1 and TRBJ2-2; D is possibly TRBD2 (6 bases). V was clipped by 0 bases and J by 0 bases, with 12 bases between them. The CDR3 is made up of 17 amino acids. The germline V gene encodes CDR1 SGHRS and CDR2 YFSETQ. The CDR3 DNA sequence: TGCGCCAGCAGCTTGGATTCGCGGGGCGCGAACACCGGGGAGCTGTTTTTT. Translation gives CASSLDSRGANTGELFF. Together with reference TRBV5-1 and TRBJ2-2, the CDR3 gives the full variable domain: KAGVTQTPRYLIKTRGQQVTLSCSPISGHRSVSWYQQTPGQGLQFLFEYFSETQRNKGNFPGRFSGRQFSNSRSEMNVSTLELGDSALYLCASSLDSRGANTGELFFGEGSRLTVL.

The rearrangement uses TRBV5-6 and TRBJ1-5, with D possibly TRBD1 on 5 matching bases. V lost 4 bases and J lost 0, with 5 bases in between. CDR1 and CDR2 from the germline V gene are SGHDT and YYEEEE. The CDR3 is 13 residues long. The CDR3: CASSRGSNQPQHF. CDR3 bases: TGTGCCAGCAGCAGGGGTAGCAATCAGCCCCAGCATTTT.

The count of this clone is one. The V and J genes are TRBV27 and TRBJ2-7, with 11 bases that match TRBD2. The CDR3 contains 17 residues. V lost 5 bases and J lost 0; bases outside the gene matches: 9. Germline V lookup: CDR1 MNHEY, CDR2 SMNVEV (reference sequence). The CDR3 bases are TGTGCCAGCAGTCCTCAACTAGCGGGGGTTCTCTCCTACGAGCAGTACTTC. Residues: CASSPQLAGVLSYEQYF.

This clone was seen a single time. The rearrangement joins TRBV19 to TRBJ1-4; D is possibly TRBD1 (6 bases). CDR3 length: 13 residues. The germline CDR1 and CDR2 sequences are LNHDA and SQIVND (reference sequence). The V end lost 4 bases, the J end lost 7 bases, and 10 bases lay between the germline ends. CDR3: CASSTGETEKLFF. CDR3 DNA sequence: TGTGCCAGTAGTACAGGGGAAACTGAAAAACTGTTTTTT.

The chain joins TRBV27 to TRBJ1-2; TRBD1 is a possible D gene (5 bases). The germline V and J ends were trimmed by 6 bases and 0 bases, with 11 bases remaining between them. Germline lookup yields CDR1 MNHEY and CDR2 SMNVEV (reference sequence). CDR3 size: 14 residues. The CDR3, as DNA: TGTGCCAGCAGACTGGGGGGAGCTAACTATGGCTACACCTTC. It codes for CASRLGGANYGYTF.

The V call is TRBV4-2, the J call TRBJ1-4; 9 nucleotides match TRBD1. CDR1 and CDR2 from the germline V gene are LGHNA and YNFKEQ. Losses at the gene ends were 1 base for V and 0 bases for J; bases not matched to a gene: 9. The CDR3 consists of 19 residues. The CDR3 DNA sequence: TGTGCCAGCAGCCAAGCCCCATCCGGGACAGGGACAACTAATGAAAAACTGTTTTTT. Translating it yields CASSQAPSGTGTTNEKLFF.